Listed below are T cell receptor beta chains from one sample, sequenced in a study of CD8 T cells in Susac syndrome. One entry per CDR3 protein, called by TCRdb with MiXCR from the immunoSEQ multiplex PCR reads. The data contain about 120,000 distinct CDR3 sequences, approximately 93% of them singletons. The sample comprised CD4+ T cells from PBMCs. These receptors were taken from a human donor with multiple sclerosis. Both conserved end residues are part of each CDR3. D genes are given only for firm matches. Clone size appears in some rows only: once, few, many, or a class for an expanded clone.

TRBV6-1	16	NA	NA	TRBJ1-6	CASSPYPTGVNSPLHF	TGTGCCAGCAGTCCATACCCGACAGGAGTCAATTCACCCCTCCACTTT
TRBV12-3/TRBV12-4	13	NA	NA	TRBJ2-5	CASSFGSQETQYF	TGTGCCAGCAGTTTTGGCAGCCAAGAGACCCAGTACTTC
TRBV4-3	14	NA	NA	TRBJ2-1	CASSQGRDYNEQFF	TGCGCCAGCAGCCAGGGTCGGGACTACAATGAGCAGTTCTTC
TRBV10-3	12	NA	NA	TRBJ2-7	CAISESVYEQYF	TGTGCCATCAGTGAGTCAGTGTACGAGCAGTACTTC
TRBV6-2/TRBV6-3	14	TRBD1	NA	TRBJ1-2	CASRRAGTGSGYTF	TGTGCCAGCAGAAGAGCCGGGACAGGGTCTGGCTACACCTTC
TRBV20-1	15	NA	NA	TRBJ1-5	CSARRTGQFNQPQHF	TGCAGTGCTAGAAGAACCGGACAGTTCAATCAGCCCCAGCATTTT
TRBV7-9	14	NA	once	TRBJ1-4	CASSLLDSNEKLFF	TGTGCCAGCAGCTTGTTGGACAGTAATGAAAAACTGTTTTTT
TRBV7-2	14	TRBD2	NA	TRBJ2-7	CASSSREAAGEQYF	TGTGCCAGCAGCTCCCGGGAGGCCGCTGGGGAGCAGTACTTC
TRBV27	13	NA	once	TRBJ1-1	CASSFMGDTEAFF	TGTGCCAGCAGTTTCATGGGGGACACTGAAGCTTTCTTT
TRBV7-2	15	NA	NA	TRBJ2-1	CASSLGTARNNEQFF	TGTGCCAGCAGCTTAGGGACAGCTCGAAACAATGAGCAGTTCTTC
TRBV7-2	15	NA	NA	TRBJ2-3	CASSLVGSKTDTQYF	TGTGCCAGCAGCTTAGTTGGCAGCAAAACAGATACGCAGTATTTT
TRBV4-1	11	NA	NA	TRBJ1-1	CASSQGGDAFF	TGCGCCAGCAGCCAAGGAGGCGACGCTTTCTTT
TRBV9	15	TRBD1	once	TRBJ1-1	CASSVVSGTGAEAFF	TGTGCCAGCAGCGTAGTGTCAGGGACAGGGGCTGAAGCTTTCTTT
TRBV7-6	13	TRBD1	NA	TRBJ1-6	CATGTASRSPLHF	TGTGCCACCGGGACAGCCAGTCGGTCACCCCTCCACTTT
TRBV21-1	12	NA	NA	TRBJ1-2	CASDRDNYGYTF	TGTGCCAGCGACAGGGATAACTATGGCTACACCTTC
TRBV5-4	12	NA	NA	TRBJ1-1	CASSFHPFEAFF	TGTGCCAGCAGCTTTCACCCTTTTGAAGCTTTCTTT
TRBV20-1	14	NA	NA	TRBJ2-1	CSAPLPGRYNEQFF	TGCAGTGCTCCCCTCCCCGGCAGATACAATGAGCAGTTCTTC
TRBV20-1	12	NA	NA	TRBJ1-4	CSAIVGGEKLFF	TGCAGTGCTATTGTGGGGGGCGAAAAACTGTTTTTT
TRBV6-4	14	TRBD2	NA	TRBJ2-1	CASSSEYGRDEQFF	TGTGCCAGCAGTAGCGAATACGGGAGGGATGAGCAGTTCTTC
TRBV6-5	16	TRBD1	NA	TRBJ1-1	CASSYSIGTGGLDAFF	TGTGCCAGCAGTTACTCGATTGGGACAGGGGGACTAGACGCTTTCTTT
TRBV30	12	NA	NA	TRBJ1-1	CAWVPAGVLVFF	TGTGCCTGGGTACCGGCGGGGGTTTTGGTTTTCTTT
TRBV19	11	TRBD1	NA	TRBJ1-2	CASSMGDRVIF	TGTGCCAGTAGTATGGGCGACAGGGTAATCTTC
TRBV18	13	NA	NA	TRBJ2-3	CASSQALTDTQYF	TGTGCCAGCTCCCAGGCCCTCACAGATACGCAGTATTTT
TRBV7-3	13	NA	NA	TRBJ1-1	CASSLIGQGEAFF	TGTGCCAGCAGCTTAATCGGGCAGGGTGAAGCTTTCTTT